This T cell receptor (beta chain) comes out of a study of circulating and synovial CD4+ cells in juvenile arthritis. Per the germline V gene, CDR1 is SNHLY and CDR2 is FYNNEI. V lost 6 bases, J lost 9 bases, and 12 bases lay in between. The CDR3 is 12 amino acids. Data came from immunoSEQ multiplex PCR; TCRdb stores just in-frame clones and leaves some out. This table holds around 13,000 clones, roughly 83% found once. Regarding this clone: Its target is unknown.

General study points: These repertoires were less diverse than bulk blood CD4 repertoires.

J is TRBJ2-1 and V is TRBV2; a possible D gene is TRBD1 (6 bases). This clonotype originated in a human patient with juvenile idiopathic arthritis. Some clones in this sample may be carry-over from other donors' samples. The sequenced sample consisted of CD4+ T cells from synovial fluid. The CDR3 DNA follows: TGTGCCAGCAGCGGCCTAGGGGGTGAGCAGTTCTTC. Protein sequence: CASSGLGGEQFF. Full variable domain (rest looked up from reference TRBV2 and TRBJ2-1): EPEVTQTPSHQVTQMGQEVILRCVPISNHLYFYWYRQILGQKVEFLVSFYNNEISEKSEIFDDQFSVERPDGSNFTLKIRSTKLEDSAMYFCASSGLGGEQFFGPGTRLTVL.